This section outlines one TCR beta chain sequence together with its context. A few counts support this clone. The antigen this receptor binds is unknown. No much larger clone is present one base from it, and per-base qualities are unavailable. V trim: 10 bases; J trim: 1 base; unmatched bases: 8. CDR1 and CDR2 are read off the germline V gene (reference sequence) as LNHDA and SQIVND. Spanning cysteine to phenylalanine, the CDR3 consists of 16 amino acids. CDR3 DNA is the only sequence kept; it has 48 bases, read in frame from the first base. The data belong to a study of T cell responses to AZD1222 COVID-19 vaccine (dated by TCRdb to about 2021). The study in broad terms: AZD1222 recipients with second doses at about 4 weeks or about 12 weeks were pooled, because spike-specific TCR depth and breadth did not differ between schedules. TCR sequencing was performed for 233 trial participants, of whom about 210 were given two doses of AZD1222 and roughly 25 were given two doses of MenACWY control vaccine. Enrollment into the trials was organized by age into subgroups of 18-55, 56-69 and 70-plus years, and those subgroups contained roughly 140, 27 and 60 TCR-sequenced participants, respectively. Beyond this particular receptor, the publication reports: Conclusions about previously exposed vaccinees are limited, since just 6 or 7 AZD1222 recipients were seropositive for SARS-CoV-2 at baseline. Spike-specific TCR breadth and depth rose significantly after two AZD1222 doses compared with day 0 and with MenACWY recipients. Epitopes outside the regions mutated in the B.1.351 and B.1.1.7 variants were reportedly recognized by nearly half of the unique spike-specific TCRs. Most participants were white British and females outnumbered males, and the authors suggested that clonal diversity may have been underestimated. The 56-69-year group was small, and its depth increase did not reach significance, likely because of low power. The vaccine-associated CD4 TCRs covered the entire spike protein, and the dominant responses fell in regions 160-218 and 743-854. Because no day 14 peak-response samples were available, repertoires were characterized only after the peak T cell response.

The CDR3 regions of human TCRbeta chains were analyzed by immunosequencing. The authors' analysis ran thus. TCRs in the repertoires were compared against a reference library of SARS-CoV-2-specific TCRs that had been generated with the MIRA antigen-specificity platform. Breadth meant the fraction of unique TCRs that were SARS-CoV-2-associated, whereas depth meant the fraction of total T cells that were SARS-CoV-2-associated. Using the MIRA data, each spike-specific TCR was assigned both to the spike region to which the TCR was reactive and to a CD4 or CD8 class. Log10-transformed breadth and depth values were compared by one-way ANOVA with Sidak's multiple comparisons tests. TCRdb holds this immuneACCESS table with in-frame rearrangements only. Some clones are missing; in checked studies, unresolved V genes explain under half, and the rest has no known cause. The V and J calls and clone size are taken from that table; D and trimming were inferred from the DNA. Across this sample there are around 200,000 clones, with 85% to 90% seen only once. Together, the top ten hold approximately 0.5% of the sample.

The intended sense of this specimen's time point label: baseline before first vaccination. The vaccinee samples were drawn from two UK trials, COV001 and COV002, one of which was a single-blind randomized controlled phase 2/3 trial testing AZD1222 (ChAdOx1 nCoV-19) in healthy adults. For TCRbeta chain sequencing, PBMC samples from trial participants were taken at day 0 and at day 28 after the second dose. This TCR was sampled from an adult in good health. Recombination joined TRBV19 with TRBJ2-6; the central 9 bases match TRBD1. The sequenced sample was peripheral blood, obtained on day 0 of AZD1222 vaccination. The CDR3 protein: CAIRDRVGSGANVLTF. In nucleotide form, the sequence is TGTGCCATCCGGGACAGGGTTGGTTCTGGGGCCAACGTCCTGACTTTC.